What follows are 8 T cell receptor beta chains derived from one specimen sequenced in a study of glioma-infiltrating T cells after dendritic cell vaccination. As for time point: after dendritic cell vaccination, including at tumor progression/relapse. The assay was immunoSEQ multiplex PCR, and TCRdb's table has in-frame clones only and misses some. The repertoire has approximately 48,000 clones, approximately 90% of them found once; the top ten carry roughly 5%. The material was blood, obtained after dendritic cell vaccination. The receptor source for this set is a human donor with glioblastoma.

V and J are TRBV19 and TRBJ1-5, with D unresolved. Trimming left V 5 bases short and J 0 bases short, with 11 bases between. The CDR3 is made up of 15 amino acids. Germline V gene data show CDR1 as LNHDA and CDR2 as SQIVND (reference sequence). DNA for the CDR3: TGTGCCAGTAGTCTTGCCGTCTATAGCAATCAGCCCCAGCATTTT. Amino acid sequence: CASSLAVYSNQPQHF.

The rearrangement joins TRBV10-3 to TRBJ1-5, with D possibly TRBD1 on 5 matching bases. The CDR3 totals 13 residues. Between the trimmed V and J ends, which lost 4 bases and 5 bases, there was a span of 9 bases. Per the germline V gene, CDR1 is ENHRY and CDR2 is SYGVKD. Written as DNA, the CDR3 is TGTGCCATCAGTGGGGCGGGGGATCAGCCCCAGCATTTT. Its translation: CAISGAGDQPQHF.

V gene TRBV27 combines with J gene TRBJ1-2, with 7 positions matching TRBD1. Germline assignment: CDR1 MNHEY and CDR2 SMNVEV (reference sequence). Trimming at V came to 3 bases and at J to 6 bases, leaving 7 bases not matched to a gene. The CDR3 is 14 residues long. The CDR3 DNA is TGTGCCAGCAGTTTTGAGGGGGCTGGCGATGGCTACACCTTC. Its translation is CASSFEGAGDGYTF.

The chain links TRBV4-3 to TRBJ2-3, with 7 bases fitting TRBD2. V lost 2 bases and J lost 0; bases outside the gene matches: 5. The CDR3 is 16 residues long. CDR1 LGHNA and CDR2 YSLEER come from the germline V gene. CDR3 protein: CASSQRAGPSTDTQYF. CDR3 DNA sequence: TGCGCCAGCAGCCAAAGAGCGGGACCTAGCACAGATACGCAGTATTTT.

The V gene is TRBV12-5, the J gene TRBJ2-1; D remains ambiguous. CDR3 length equals 13 residues. CDR1 and CDR2 (germline): LGHNT, FRNRAP. Trimming took 6 bases from V and 0 from J, leaving 6 bases between them. The CDR3 DNA sequence: TGTGCTAGTGGCGTATTCTCCTACAATGAGCAGTTCTTC. Protein: CASGVFSYNEQFF.

The rearrangement uses TRBV10-3 and TRBJ1-5; unclear D gene. This CDR3 contains 16 residues. The germline V and J ends were trimmed by 10 bases and 0 bases, with 19 bases remaining between them. Germline CDR1 and CDR2: ENHRY and SYGVKD. CDR3 loop: CASGSVGVNSNQPQHF. The CDR3 DNA sequence: TGTGCCAGCGGCTCTGTGGGAGTAAATAGCAATCAGCCCCAGCATTTT.

This clone was seen only once. The J gene is TRBJ2-7, the V gene TRBV9, with 12 bases that match TRBD1. V lost 4 bases to trimming and J lost 5 bases; unmatched junction nucleotides: 7. This CDR3 is built from 15 residues. The germline V gene has CDR1 SGDLS and CDR2 YYNGEE. CDR3 residues: CASSFSGTGGHEQYF. The DNA of the CDR3 is TGTGCCAGCAGCTTTTCTGGGACAGGGGGCCACGAGCAGTACTTC.

The J gene is TRBJ2-7, the V gene TRBV30, with D uncertain. The germline gives CDR1 GTSNPN, CDR2 SVGIG (reference sequence). The V end lost 5 bases, the J end lost 0 bases, and 11 bases lay between the germline ends. The CDR3 extends over 13 amino acids. The CDR3 reads CAWEAKNSYEQYF. The CDR3 DNA is TGTGCCTGGGAGGCCAAGAACTCCTACGAGCAGTACTTC.